This T cell receptor beta chain was profiled in a study of cytomegalovirus exposure and HLA in healthy donors. Study-level information: In a later analysis, the approximately 110 validation repertoires were reported to have used the same platform as the 600 to 800 first-cohort repertoires. General study findings and limits: The study listed approximately 160 cytomegalovirus-associated TCR beta chains.

With regard to this clone: What it binds is not known.

The CDR3 is 14 amino acids. Germline CDR1 is MNHNS and CDR2 is SASEGT. V was shortened by 8 bases and J by 1 base, with 15 bases between the two germline ends. TCRdb's table, derived via immunoSEQ multiplex PCR, lists solely in-frame clones and lacks some. The sample records around 350,000 clones, 70% to 90% being singletons. The chain couples TRBV6-1 to TRBJ2-7; a possible D gene is TRBD2 (6 bases). The receptor's source is a woman between 18 and 29 years old in good health and CMV-seronegative. Material for sequencing was PBMCs. CDR3 protein: CASGTRGVSYEQYF. CDR3 coding DNA: TGTGCCAGCGGAACGCGGGGCGTTTCCTACGAGCAGTACTTC.